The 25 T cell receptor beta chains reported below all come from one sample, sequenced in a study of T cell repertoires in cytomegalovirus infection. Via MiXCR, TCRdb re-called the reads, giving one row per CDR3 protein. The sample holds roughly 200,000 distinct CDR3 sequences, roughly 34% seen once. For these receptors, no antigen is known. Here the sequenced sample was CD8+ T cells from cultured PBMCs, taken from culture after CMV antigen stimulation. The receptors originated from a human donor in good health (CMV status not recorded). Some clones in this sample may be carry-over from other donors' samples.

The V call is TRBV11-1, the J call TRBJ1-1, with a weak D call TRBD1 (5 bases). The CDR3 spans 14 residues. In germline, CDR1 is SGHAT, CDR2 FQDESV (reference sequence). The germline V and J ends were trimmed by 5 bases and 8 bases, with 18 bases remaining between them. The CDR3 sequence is CASSPGKGYNEAFF. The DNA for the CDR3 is TGTGCCAGCAGCCCTGGTAAGGGGTATAACGAAGCTTTCTTT.

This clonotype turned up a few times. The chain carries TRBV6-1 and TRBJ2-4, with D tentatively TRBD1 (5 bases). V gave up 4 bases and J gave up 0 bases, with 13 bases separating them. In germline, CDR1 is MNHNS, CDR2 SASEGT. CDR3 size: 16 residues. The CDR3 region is CASSGVAGKAKNIQYF. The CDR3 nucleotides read TGTGCCAGCAGTGGGGTCGCAGGGAAAGCCAAAAACATTCAGTACTTC.

CDR3 sequence: CASSDRGGTEAFF. The CDR3 DNA follows: TGTGCCAGCAGTGACAGGGGAGGCACTGAAGCTTTCTTT. V and J are TRBV12-3 or TRBV12-4 and TRBJ1-1; TRBD1 matches 8 bases. This CDR3 is 13 amino acids long. After removal of 5 bases from V and 4 bases from J, the junction contained 3 bases not matched to a gene.

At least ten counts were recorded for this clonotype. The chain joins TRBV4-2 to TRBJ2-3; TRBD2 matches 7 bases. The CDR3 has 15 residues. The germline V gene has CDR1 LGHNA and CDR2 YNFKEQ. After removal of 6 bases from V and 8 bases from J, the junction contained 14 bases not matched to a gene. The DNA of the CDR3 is TGTGCCAGCAGAAGAGCGGGGTCTAGCACGGGTACGCAGTATTTT. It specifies CASRRAGSSTGTQYF.

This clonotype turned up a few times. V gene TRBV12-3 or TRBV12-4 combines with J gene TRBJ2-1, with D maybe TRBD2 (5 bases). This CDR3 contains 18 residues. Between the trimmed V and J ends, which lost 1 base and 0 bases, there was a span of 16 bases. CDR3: CASSLGSQAVSSYNEQFF. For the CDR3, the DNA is TGTGCCAGCAGTTTAGGATCCCAAGCGGTTAGCTCCTACAATGAGCAGTTCTTC.

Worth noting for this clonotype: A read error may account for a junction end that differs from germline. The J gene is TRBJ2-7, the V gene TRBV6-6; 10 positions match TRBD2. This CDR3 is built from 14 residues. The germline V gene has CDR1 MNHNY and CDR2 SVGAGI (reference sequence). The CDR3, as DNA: TGTACAACAGCGGGGGGGCCAAGCTCCTACAAGCAGTACTTC. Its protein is CTTAGGPSSYKQYF.

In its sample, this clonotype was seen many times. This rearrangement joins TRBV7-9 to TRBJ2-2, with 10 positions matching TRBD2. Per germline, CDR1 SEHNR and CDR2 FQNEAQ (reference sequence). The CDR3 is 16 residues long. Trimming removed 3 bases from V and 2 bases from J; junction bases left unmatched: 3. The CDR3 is CASSFTSGVNTGELFF. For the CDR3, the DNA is TGTGCCAGCAGCTTCACTAGCGGGGTCAACACCGGGGAGCTGTTTTTT.

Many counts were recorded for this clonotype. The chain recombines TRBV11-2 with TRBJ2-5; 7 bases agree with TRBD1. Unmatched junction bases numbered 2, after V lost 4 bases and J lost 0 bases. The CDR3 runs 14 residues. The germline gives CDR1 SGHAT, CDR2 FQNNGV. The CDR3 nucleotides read TGTGCCAGCAGCTCGGGACAGTACCAAGAGACCCAGTACTTC. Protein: CASSSGQYQETQYF.

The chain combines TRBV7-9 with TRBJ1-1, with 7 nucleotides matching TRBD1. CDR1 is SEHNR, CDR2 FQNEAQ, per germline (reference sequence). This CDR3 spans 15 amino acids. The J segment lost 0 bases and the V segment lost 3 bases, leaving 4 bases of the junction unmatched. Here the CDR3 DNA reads TGTGCCAGCAGCTTGGGGACAGTTCTGAACACTGAAGCTTTCTTT. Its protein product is CASSLGTVLNTEAFF.

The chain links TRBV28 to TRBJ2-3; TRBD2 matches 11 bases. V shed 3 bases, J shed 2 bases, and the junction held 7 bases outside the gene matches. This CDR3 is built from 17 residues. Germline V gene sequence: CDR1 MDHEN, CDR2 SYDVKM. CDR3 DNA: TGTGCCAGCAGTTTGCGGGGACTAGCGGAGTACACAGATACGCAGTATTTT. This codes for CASSLRGLAEYTDTQYF.

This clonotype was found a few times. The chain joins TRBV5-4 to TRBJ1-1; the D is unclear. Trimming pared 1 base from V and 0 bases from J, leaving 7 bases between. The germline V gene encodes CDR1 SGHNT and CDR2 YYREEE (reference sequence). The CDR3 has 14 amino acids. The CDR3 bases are TGTGCCAGCAGCTTGCGGTCAGTGAACACTGAAGCTTTCTTT. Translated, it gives CASSLRSVNTEAFF.

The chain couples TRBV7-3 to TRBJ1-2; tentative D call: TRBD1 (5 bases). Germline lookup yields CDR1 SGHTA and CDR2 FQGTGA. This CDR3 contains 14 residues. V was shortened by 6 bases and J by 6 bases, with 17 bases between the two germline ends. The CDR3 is CASRSTMGGDGYTF. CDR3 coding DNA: TGTGCCAGCAGGTCTACGATGGGGGGAGATGGCTACACCTTC.

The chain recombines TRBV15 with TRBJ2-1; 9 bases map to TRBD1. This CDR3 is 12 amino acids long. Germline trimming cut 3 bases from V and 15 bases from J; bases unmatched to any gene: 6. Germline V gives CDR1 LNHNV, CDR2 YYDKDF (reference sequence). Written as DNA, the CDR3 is TGTGCCACCAGCAGCGTGACAGGGGGGGCGTTCTTC. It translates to CATSSVTGGAFF.

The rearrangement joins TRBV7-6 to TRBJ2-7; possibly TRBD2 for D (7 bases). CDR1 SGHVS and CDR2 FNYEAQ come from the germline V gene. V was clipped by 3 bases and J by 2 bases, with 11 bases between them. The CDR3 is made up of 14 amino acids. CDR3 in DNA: TGTGCCAGCAGCTTGGCGGGGGCGACCTACGAGCAGTACTTC. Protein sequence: CASSLAGATYEQYF.

CDR3: CATGGTGNTGELFF. CDR3 bases: TGTGCCACCGGCGGGACAGGGAACACCGGGGAGCTGTTTTTT. The chain combines TRBV15 with TRBJ2-2, with 8 bases fitting TRBD1. Unmatched junction bases numbered 3, after V lost 8 bases and J lost 1 base. This CDR3 is built from 14 residues. Germline-derived CDR1 and CDR2 are LNHNV and YYDKDF (reference sequence).

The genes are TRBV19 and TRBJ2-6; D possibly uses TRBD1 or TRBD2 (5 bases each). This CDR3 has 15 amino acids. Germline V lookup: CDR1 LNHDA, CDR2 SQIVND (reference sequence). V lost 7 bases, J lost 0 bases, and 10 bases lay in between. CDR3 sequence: CASTGRTSGANVLTF. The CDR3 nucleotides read TGTGCCAGTACAGGGAGAACCTCTGGGGCCAACGTCCTGACTTTC.

CDR3 DNA: TGTGCCAGCAGCTTACGCCAAAAGGTTGGGGGAAGCTACGAGCAGTACTTC. Protein sequence: CASSLRQKVGGSYEQYF. This chain joins TRBV11-2 and TRBJ2-7; D is possibly TRBD1 or TRBD2 (5 bases each). This CDR3 is 17 amino acids long. Germline lookup yields CDR1 SGHAT and CDR2 FQNNGV. The ends were cut back, 2 bases at V and 3 bases at J, with 20 bases in the middle.

CDR3 in amino acids: CASSSHTGDGNEKLFF. CDR3 nucleotides: TGTGCCAGCAGCTCGCACACAGGAGATGGGAATGAAAAACTGTTTTTT. The chain combines TRBV11-2 with TRBJ1-4; possible D gene TRBD1, 5 bases. The CDR3 extends over 16 amino acids. Germline CDR1 SGHAT, CDR2 FQNNGV. V lost 4 bases and J 5 bases, leaving 17 bases between the germline ends.

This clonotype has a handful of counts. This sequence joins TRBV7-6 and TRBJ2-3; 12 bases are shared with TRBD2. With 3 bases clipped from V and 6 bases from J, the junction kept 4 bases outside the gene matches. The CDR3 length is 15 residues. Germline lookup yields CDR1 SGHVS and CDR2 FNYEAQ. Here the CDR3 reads CASSFLLAGGDTQYF. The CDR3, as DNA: TGTGCCAGCAGCTTCCTGCTAGCGGGGGGGGATACGCAGTATTTT.

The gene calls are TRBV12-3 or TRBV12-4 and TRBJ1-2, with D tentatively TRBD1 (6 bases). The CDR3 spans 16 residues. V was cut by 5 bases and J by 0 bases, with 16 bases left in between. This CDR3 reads CASSPSGARANYGYTF. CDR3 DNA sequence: TGTGCCAGCAGTCCATCAGGGGCGAGAGCTAACTATGGCTACACCTTC.

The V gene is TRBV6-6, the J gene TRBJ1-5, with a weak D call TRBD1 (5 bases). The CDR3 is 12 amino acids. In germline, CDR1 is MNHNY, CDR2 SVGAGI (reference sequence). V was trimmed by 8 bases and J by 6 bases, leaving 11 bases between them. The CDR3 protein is CASCQGTQPQHF. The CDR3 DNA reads TGTGCCAGCTGCCAGGGAACTCAGCCCCAGCATTTT.

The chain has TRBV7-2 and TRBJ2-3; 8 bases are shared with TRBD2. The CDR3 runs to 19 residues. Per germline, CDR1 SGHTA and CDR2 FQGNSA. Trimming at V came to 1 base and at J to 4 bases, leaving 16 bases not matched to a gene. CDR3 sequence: CASSLDPIRRAGESDTQYF. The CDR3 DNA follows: TGTGCCAGCAGCTTAGACCCTATTCGAAGAGCGGGAGAATCAGATACGCAGTATTTT.

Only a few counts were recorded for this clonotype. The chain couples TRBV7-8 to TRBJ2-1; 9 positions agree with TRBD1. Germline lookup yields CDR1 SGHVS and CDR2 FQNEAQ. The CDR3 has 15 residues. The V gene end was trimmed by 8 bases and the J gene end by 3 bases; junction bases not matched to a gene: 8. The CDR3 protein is CASHRDRDLYNEQFF. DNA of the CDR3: TGTGCCAGCCACAGGGACAGGGATCTCTACAATGAGCAGTTCTTC. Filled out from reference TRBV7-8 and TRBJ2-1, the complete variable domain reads GAGVSQSPRYKVAKRGQDVALRCDPISGHVSLFWYQQALGQGPEFLTYFQNEAQLDKSGLPSDRFFAERPEGSVSTLKIQRTQQEDSAVYLCASHRDRDLYNEQFFGPGTRLTVL.

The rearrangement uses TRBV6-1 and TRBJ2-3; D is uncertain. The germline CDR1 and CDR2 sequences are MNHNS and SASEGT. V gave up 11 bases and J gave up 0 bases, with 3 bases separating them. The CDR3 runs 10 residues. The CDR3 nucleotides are TGTGCCTCCAGCACAGATACGCAGTATTTT. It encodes CASSTDTQYF.

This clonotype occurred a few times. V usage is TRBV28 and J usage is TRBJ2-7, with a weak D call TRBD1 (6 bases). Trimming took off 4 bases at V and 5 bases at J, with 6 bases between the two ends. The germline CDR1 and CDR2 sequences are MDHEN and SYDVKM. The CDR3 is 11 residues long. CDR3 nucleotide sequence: TGTGCCAGCAGTTACAGGGACGAGCAGTACTTC. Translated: CASSYRDEQYF.